The rows below give T cell receptor beta chains drawn from one sample of a study of human T cells and chemical hapten exposure. TCRdb re-called the RACE reads through MiXCR, storing one row per CDR3 protein. The top ten hold around 16% of the sample, which has about 42,000 distinct CDR3 sequences, around 9.3% seen once. The specimen comprised whole blood, sampled in connection with sensitization to the hapten diphenylcyclopropenone (DPC). The receptor source for this set is a middle-aged woman with alopecia areata. Some clones in this sample may be carry-over from other donors' samples. The CDR3 runs from the conserved cysteine through the conserved F or W. The D gene is left open where the match is weak. Size values are once, few and many counts, or a class for expanded clones, and some rows have none.

abundance	v_gene	j_gene	d_gene	CDR3nt	CDR3aa
.	TRBV6-5	TRBJ1-1	.	TGTGCCAGCAGTTACTCGCGGATGAACACTGAAGCTTTCTTT	CASSYSRMNTEAFF
many	TRBV28	TRBJ2-7	TRBD2	TGTGCCAGCAGTCCCGGTGGGGGGGGTTACGAGCAGTACTTC	CASSPGGGGYEQYF
few	TRBV6-1	TRBJ1-2	.	TGTGCCAGCACTCAGACCTCCGACACTGCCTATGGCTACACCTTC	CASTQTSDTAYGYTF
once	TRBV7-2	TRBJ2-5	TRBD2	TGTGCCAGCAGTACTCGGGGGGGCCGGGAGACCCAGTACTTC	CASSTRGGRETQYF
.	TRBV7-3	TRBJ2-1	TRBD1	TGTGCCAGCAGCCACAGGGGGACTAATGAGCAGTTCTTC	CASSHRGTNEQFF
many	TRBV6-1	TRBJ1-5	.	TGTGCCAGCAGGGACGGGCAAAAGCCCCAGCATTTT	CASRDGQKPQHF
many	TRBV28	TRBJ2-3	.	TGTGCCAGCAGTTTAGCCCGGTTGGGCACAGATACGCAGTATTTT	CASSLARLGTDTQYF
.	TRBV6-1	TRBJ2-3	.	TGTGCCAGCAAGGGGCCCCTTGATGTGGATACGCAGTATTTT	CASKGPLDVDTQYF
many	TRBV5-1	TRBJ2-5	.	TGCGCCAGCAGCTTAGATCCCGAGACCCAGTACTTC	CASSLDPETQYF
few	TRBV28	TRBJ2-7	.	TGTGCCAGCAATAGGGATTACGAGCAGTACTTC	CASNRDYEQYF
many	TRBV5-4	TRBJ2-5	TRBD2	TGTGCCAGCAGCTCGGGACTACAAGAGACCCAGTACTTC	CASSSGLQETQYF
.	TRBV27	TRBJ1-5	.	TGTGCCAGCAGTTACAGGGATTATCAGCCCCAGCATTTT	CASSYRDYQPQHF
many	TRBV2	TRBJ1-5	.	TGTGCCAGCAGCCGTACAGGGCGGGGCAATCAGCCCCAGCATTTT	CASSRTGRGNQPQHF
many	TRBV11-2	TRBJ2-2	TRBD2	TGTGCCAGCAGCTTATCTAGCGGGGGGACCGGGGAGCTGTTTTTT	CASSLSSGGTGELFF
many	TRBV7-7	TRBJ2-1	TRBD2	TGTGCCAGCAGCTCTGGGGCAGCGGGGGCACACAATGAGCAGTTCTTC	CASSSGAAGAHNEQFF
.	TRBV6-4	TRBJ1-2	.	TGTGCCAGCAGTCCGGGCTTAGCTAACTATGGCTACACCTTC	CASSPGLANYGYTF
many	TRBV27	TRBJ1-4	.	TGTGCCAGCAAAACAGGGTTGGGGGAAAAACTGTTTTTT	CASKTGLGEKLFF
many	TRBV7-2	TRBJ1-1	TRBD1	TGTGCCAGCAGCTGGAGCTGGACAGGGGGCACTGAAGCTTTCTTT	CASSWSWTGGTEAFF
many	TRBV13	TRBJ2-1	.	TGTGCCAGCAGCTTAGATAAAGGGAGCGGACCTTACAATGAGCAGTTCTTC	CASSLDKGSGPYNEQFF
many	TRBV4-2	TRBJ2-2	.	TGTGCCAGCAGCCCCGTGGGGGGCGACACCGGGGAGCTGTTTTTT	CASSPVGGDTGELFF
many	TRBV6-6	TRBJ2-5	TRBD2	TGTGCCAGCAGTAAAACTAGCGGGGCGTACCAAGAGACCCAGTACTTC	CASSKTSGAYQETQYF
many	TRBV29-1	TRBJ1-4	TRBD1	TGCAGCGTTGAGGGGGGACAGGGTGGAGAAAAACTGTTTTTT	CSVEGGQGGEKLFF
few	TRBV29-1	TRBJ1-2	.	TGCAGCGTTGAAGTGTATGGCTACACCTTC	CSVEVYGYTF
.	TRBV5-1	TRBJ2-5	.	TGCGCCAGCAGCTTGGCCAGTGAGACCCAGTACTTC	CASSLASETQYF
many	TRBV7-6	TRBJ1-2	.	TGTGCCAGCAGCTTAGATTTCCGAGACGGTGATTTCGGCTACACCTTC	CASSLDFRDGDFGYTF
.	TRBV11-2	TRBJ2-2	TRBD1	TGTGCCAGCAGCTCAGGAGACAGGGGGACCGGGGAGCTGTTTTTT	CASSSGDRGTGELFF
few	TRBV25-1	TRBJ1-2	.	TGTGCCAGCAGTGAATCATCCCTCTTGTACACCTTC	CASSESSLLYTF